The entry below gives a single T cell receptor beta chain sequence along with its context. This clone was seen only a few times. Its antigen is unknown. No base qualities exist here, and no much larger clone lies one base off it. Collaborating institutions collected whole blood in K2EDTA tubes following their own protocols. For TCRbeta analysis, collaborators shipped samples as frozen whole blood, isolated PBMCs, or DNA extracted from either of those sample types. According to the germline V gene, CDR1 reads SGHRS and CDR2 reads YFSETQ. Inclusive of the bounding cysteine and phenylalanine, the CDR3 is 17 residues long. Of all the DNA, just the CDR3 is kept, 51 bases in frame from base 1. V lost 0 bases and J lost 4 bases; the stretch between them is 19 bases long. The sample originates from a study of blood T cell repertoires in COVID-19 (dated by TCRdb to about 2020). Context from the whole study: Collaborator samples came from the United States, Italy and Spain and covered acute and convalescent phases of COVID-19. The material from the prospective study consisted of cDNA or gDNA derived from T cells, B-cell-depleted T cells, or PBMCs. Deeply sampled blood TCRbeta repertoires from subjects exposed to, actively infected with, or recovered from COVID-19 were included in the dataset. A freely available public database, intended as a resource for researchers studying the immune response to SARS-CoV-2, is where the repertoires were released. Samples were obtained from the ongoing ImmuneRACE study (first 160 participants) and from 1,200 or so subjects provided by 6 global collaborators. Sample metadata almost always included a de-identified subject ID, COVID-19 status, age in years and sex. Where available, HLA class I and class II types were taken from metadata supplied by the sample provider and were not determined by assay-based typing. What the authors observed across the whole study: The quantity of clinical and demographic metadata differed by source and by participant and was supplied without curation.

TCRbeta CDR3 regions were amplified from genomic DNA by means of the immunoSEQ Assay, a bias-controlled multiplex PCR. As for the original processing: Within the assay, amplification of reference gene primers was used to estimate how many nucleated cells each sample contained. To quantify the absolute abundance of each unique TCRbeta CDR3 rearrangement, sequence reads were collapsed and filtered. For each sample, productive Simpson clonality was calculated by taking the square root of Simpson's diversity index across productive rearrangements. TCRdb mirrors the immuneACCESS table, restricted to in-frame sequences. Some clones are absent from its copies; in checked studies, under half trace to an unresolved V gene, and the reason for the others is unknown. V, J and clone size are taken as reported in that table, and D and trimming were inferred from the DNA itself. Counted in this sample were around 140,000 clones; 88% of them appeared once. Of the sample, 10% is held by the ten largest clones.

This TCR was recovered from a man aged 60 to 75 with active or convalescent COVID-19. This chain is built from TRBV5-1 and TRBJ1-2; the D region possibly corresponds to TRBD1 (5 bases align). Sequenced material: peripheral blood. The CDR3: CASSLGHPRGKGYGYTF. The DNA is as follows: TGCGCCAGCAGCTTGGGTCACCCAAGGGGTAAGGGCTATGGCTACACCTTC.